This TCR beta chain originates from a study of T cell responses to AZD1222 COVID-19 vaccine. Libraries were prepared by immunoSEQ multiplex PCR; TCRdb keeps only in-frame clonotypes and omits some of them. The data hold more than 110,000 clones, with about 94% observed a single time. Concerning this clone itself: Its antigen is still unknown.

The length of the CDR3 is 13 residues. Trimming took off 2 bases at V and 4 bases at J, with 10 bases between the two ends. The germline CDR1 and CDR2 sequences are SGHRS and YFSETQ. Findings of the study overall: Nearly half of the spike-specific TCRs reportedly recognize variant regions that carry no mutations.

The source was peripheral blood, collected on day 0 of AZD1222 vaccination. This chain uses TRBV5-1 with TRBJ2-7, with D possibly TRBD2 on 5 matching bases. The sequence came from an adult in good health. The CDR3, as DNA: TGCGCCAGCAGCTTCGGGATCGAATACGAGCAGTACTTC. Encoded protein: CASSFGIEYEQYF.